The next 23 T cell receptor beta chains were all read from a single sample in a study of cytomegalovirus exposure and HLA in healthy donors. The PCR was carried out with 60 Vbeta primers and 13 Jbeta primers. The table came from immunoSEQ multiplex PCR; TCRdb's copy has only in-frame clones and leaves some out. The sample lists 110,000 or so clones; approximately 72% were seen once. The sequenced material came from PBMCs. The source of these receptors is a man in his thirties or forties in good health and CMV-seronegative.

This clone was counted between two and nine times. The chain couples TRBV14 to TRBJ2-5, with a tentative D call TRBD2 (7 bases). CDR1 is SGHDN and CDR2 is FVKESK in the germline V gene. Trimming shortened V by 1 base and J by 2 bases, and 17 bases separated the two germline ends. This CDR3 is built from 17 residues. As DNA, the CDR3 is TGTGCCAGCAGCCAAGTCGGGCGGGGGCCAATACAAGAGACCCAGTACTTC. Protein: CASSQVGRGPIQETQYF.

The chain carries TRBV27 and TRBJ2-7; perhaps TRBD2 as D (5 bases). Germline-derived CDR1 and CDR2 are MNHEY and SMNVEV (reference sequence). Trimming took 6 bases from V and 8 from J, leaving 14 bases between them. The CDR3 runs to 12 residues. The CDR3: CASRGRDSKQYF. The CDR3 coding sequence is TGTGCCAGCAGGGGTCGGGATAGTAAGCAGTACTTC.

This clone was counted between two and nine times. This chain joins TRBV6-1 and TRBJ1-2, with 8 bases fitting TRBD1. Germline V CDR1 and CDR2: MNHNS, SASEGT. CDR3 length: 15 residues. Trimming cost V 6 bases and J 11 bases; bases outside gene matches: 17. Written as DNA, the CDR3 is TGTGCCAGCAGGCGCGACCTGGGACAGGAGGTGGGTTACACCTTC. Encoded protein: CASRRDLGQEVGYTF.

This chain connects TRBV18 to TRBJ2-1, with D perhaps TRBD2 (6 bases). Germline assignment: CDR1 KGHSH and CDR2 LQKENI. V shed 6 bases and J shed 5 bases, with 8 bases lying between them. This CDR3 region has 12 residues. CDR3 sequence: CASSASDNEQFF. CDR3 DNA: TGTGCCAGCTCCGCTAGCGACAATGAGCAGTTCTTC.

This clone was picked up one time. The gene calls are TRBV11-2 and TRBJ2-5; 13 bases map to TRBD2. V lost 4 bases and J lost 0; bases outside the gene matches: 2. The CDR3 covers 16 residues. Germline-derived CDR1 and CDR2 are SGHAT and FQNNGV. The CDR3 region is CASSSGLAGNQETQYF. Here the CDR3 DNA reads TGTGCCAGCAGCTCGGGACTAGCGGGGAACCAAGAGACCCAGTACTTC.

The chain is built from TRBV27 and TRBJ1-2, with TRBD1 as a possible D gene (6 bases). This CDR3 contains 16 residues. The V end lost 2 bases, the J end lost 4 bases, and 17 bases lay between the germline ends. Looked up from germline, CDR1 is MNHEY and CDR2 is SMNVEV (reference sequence). The DNA of the CDR3 is TGTGCCAGCAGTTTAGGAGGGGGGGCGGCCTTCTATGGCTACACCTTC. Amino acids: CASSLGGGAAFYGYTF.

The chain joins TRBV6-6 to TRBJ1-1; D is uncertain. V was pared by 6 bases and J by 1 base, with 12 bases between. The CDR3 has 14 amino acids. The germline V gene has CDR1 MNHNY and CDR2 SVGAGI (reference sequence). The DNA for the CDR3 is TGTGCCAGCAGCCTGACTGCAACGAACACTGAAGCTTTCTTT. Encoded protein: CASSLTATNTEAFF.

The rearrangement links TRBV16 to TRBJ1-2; tentative D call: TRBD1 (6 bases). Trimming took 4 bases from V and 0 from J, leaving 9 bases between them. CDR3 size: 14 residues. The germline CDR1 and CDR2 sequences are KGHSY and FQNENV. CDR3 sequence reads: CASSRTGPNYGYTF. In DNA, the CDR3 is TGTGCCAGCAGCCGAACAGGGCCTAACTATGGCTACACCTTC.

The rearrangement uses TRBV11-2 and TRBJ1-1; 11 bases match TRBD1. V lost 1 base to trimming and J lost 0 bases; unmatched junction nucleotides: 1. This CDR3 is built from 16 residues. CDR1 SGHAT and CDR2 FQNNGV come from the germline V gene. CDR3 DNA sequence: TGTGCCAGCAGCTTAGGGACAGGGGGCATGAACACTGAAGCTTTCTTT. This encodes CASSLGTGGMNTEAFF.

This clone has just a few counts. This chain uses TRBV28 with TRBJ1-1, with D tentatively TRBD1 (5 bases). With 10 bases removed from V and 2 bases from J, the gap between germline ends came to 17 bases. CDR1 MDHEN and CDR2 SYDVKM come from the germline V gene. This CDR3 comprises 14 residues. The CDR3 reads CATERSQGNTEAFF. The DNA of the CDR3 is TGTGCCACCGAGAGGAGTCAGGGAAACACTGAAGCTTTCTTT.

J is TRBJ2-5 and V is TRBV4-1; 14 bases line up with TRBD2. Germline V gives CDR1 MGHRA, CDR2 YSYEKL. The CDR3 loop spans 15 amino acids. V lost 4 bases, J lost 4 bases, and 2 bases stayed unmatched. The CDR3 DNA follows: TGCGCCAGCAGCCGGACTAGCGGGGGGAGAGAGACCCAGTACTTC. Translated, it gives CASSRTSGGRETQYF.

The gene calls are TRBV7-9 and TRBJ1-6; D is ambiguous. Germline-derived CDR1 and CDR2 are SEHNR and FQNEAQ (reference sequence). The V gene lost 5 bases and the J gene lost 8 bases, with 13 bases spanning the gap. This CDR3 comprises 14 residues. For the CDR3, the DNA is TGTGCCAGCAGCCTCCTCGGTACCCATTCACCCCTCCACTTT. It codes for CASSLLGTHSPLHF.

The chain has TRBV5-1 and TRBJ2-3, with 12 nucleotides matching TRBD2. Trimming at V came to 0 bases and at J to 4 bases, leaving 3 bases not matched to a gene. This CDR3 has 16 residues. The germline V gene encodes CDR1 SGHRS and CDR2 YFSETQ. The CDR3 sequence: CASSLGASGGADTQYF. The CDR3 DNA reads TGCGCCAGCAGCTTGGGGGCTAGCGGGGGGGCAGATACGCAGTATTTT.

This clone was counted between two and nine times. This rearrangement joins TRBV10-1 to TRBJ2-7; 10 bases line up with TRBD2. This CDR3 is 15 amino acids long. Germline CDR1 is WNHNN and CDR2 is SYGVQD (reference sequence). V dropped 6 bases and J dropped 3; count of bases not matched to a gene: 8. The CDR3, as DNA: TGCGCCAGCAGCCCCCAGCGGGGGGGATACTACGAGCAGTACTTC. It translates to CASSPQRGGYYEQYF.

This clone was counted a few times. The J gene is TRBJ1-1, the V gene TRBV5-6; D is ambiguous. Trimming removed 4 bases at V and 2 bases at J, with 9 bases between. CDR1 and CDR2 (germline): SGHDT, YYEEEE. The CDR3 is 13 amino acids. The CDR3 reads CASSDDTNTEAFF. Here the CDR3 DNA reads TGTGCCAGCAGCGACGACACTAACACTGAAGCTTTCTTT. The complete variable domain, with remaining parts taken from reference TRBV5-6 and TRBJ1-1, reads DAGVTQSPTHLIKTRGQQVTLRCSPKSGHDTVSWYQQALGQGPQFIFQYYEEEERQRGNFPDRFSGHQFPNYSSELNVNALLLGDSALYLCASSDDTNTEAFFGQGTRLTVV.

The CDR3 loop reads CASSDSGGGTQYF. In DNA form, the CDR3 reads TGTGCCAGCAGCGACTCAGGGGGAGGGACCCAGTACTTC. The rearrangement uses TRBV6-1 and TRBJ2-5; the D gene is possibly TRBD1 (7 bases). The CDR3 extends over 13 amino acids. V shed 6 bases and J shed 7 bases, with 15 bases lying between them. The germline gives CDR1 MNHNS, CDR2 SASEGT.

The rearrangement links TRBV7-9 to TRBJ2-3, with a weak D call TRBD1 (6 bases). Trimming shortened V by 5 bases and J by 4 bases, and 19 bases separated the two germline ends. Germline CDR1 SEHNR, CDR2 FQNEAQ (reference sequence). The CDR3 totals 16 residues. CDR3 DNA sequence: TGTGCCAGCAGCCCCTCCGAAACAGGGACCGCAGATACGCAGTATTTT. Its translation is CASSPSETGTADTQYF.

This clone was detected a few times. This rearrangement joins TRBV5-1 to TRBJ2-1, with 9 bases matching TRBD2. After removal of 6 bases from V and 4 bases from J, the junction contained 5 bases not matched to a gene. Germline assignment: CDR1 SGHRS and CDR2 YFSETQ. This CDR3 has 14 residues. CDR3 nucleotides: TGCGCCAGCACTCAAGCGGGAGGTTACAATGAGCAGTTCTTC. As protein: CASTQAGGYNEQFF.

The chain uses TRBV19 and TRBJ1-2, with TRBD1 matching over 8 bases. The germline gives CDR1 LNHDA, CDR2 SQIVND (reference sequence). Losses at the gene ends were 2 bases for V and 0 bases for J; bases not matched to a gene: 5. The CDR3 is 16 amino acids. The CDR3 loop reads CASSIIGQGANYGYTF. DNA of the CDR3: TGTGCCAGTAGTATAATAGGACAGGGAGCTAACTATGGCTACACCTTC.

This chain joins TRBV18 and TRBJ2-7; 7 bases map to TRBD1. Germline values: CDR1 KGHSH, CDR2 LQKENI. J gave up 6 bases and V 1 base, and 18 bases lay outside the gene matches. The CDR3 extends over 18 amino acids. The CDR3 bases are TGTGCCAGCTCACCACTTTTGCAGGGGGTAATAGGACTCGGCGAGCAGTACTTC. Its protein product is CASSPLLQGVIGLGEQYF.

This clone was picked up a small number of times. CDR3 nucleotides: TGTGCCAGCAGTTTATCAACACAGGGTGCCTATGGCTACACCTTC. Translation gives CASSLSTQGAYGYTF. This chain uses TRBV27 with TRBJ1-2; possible D gene TRBD1, 6 bases. Germline V gene sequence: CDR1 MNHEY, CDR2 SMNVEV (reference sequence). V shed 0 bases and J shed 4 bases, with 12 bases lying between them. This CDR3 contains 15 residues.

The chain has TRBV28 and TRBJ1-2; D gene ambiguous. Germline V gene sequence: CDR1 MDHEN, CDR2 SYDVKM. This CDR3 spans 10 amino acids. V was shortened by 6 bases and J by 7 bases, with 6 bases between the two germline ends. CDR3 amino acids: CASRQIGYTF. CDR3 coding DNA: TGTGCCAGCAGACAAATTGGCTACACCTTC.

The genes are TRBV5-6 and TRBJ1-4; TRBD1 matches at 8 bases. Unmatched junction bases numbered 10, after V lost 4 bases and J lost 2 bases. The length of the CDR3 is 17 residues. CDR1 SGHDT and CDR2 YYEEEE come from the germline V gene. CDR3 DNA: TGTGCCAGCAGCGCCAGCAGACAGGGGTGGACTAATGAAAAACTGTTTTTT. Amino acid sequence: CASSASRQGWTNEKLFF.